This T cell receptor (beta chain) appears in the sequencing data of a study of cytomegalovirus exposure and HLA in healthy donors. The study, taken as a whole, reports: What was likely a sequencing artifact was a cluster of highly shared sequence variants. There were reportedly fewer N-insertions in an Asian-associated ancestry cluster than the roughly 670-donor mean, in a later analysis. Several of the most significant clusters were apparently associated with common viral pathogens in a later analysis.

Points on this clone: What it binds is unknown.

The PCR was carried out with 60 Vbeta primers and 13 Jbeta primers. Assay used: immunoSEQ multiplex PCR; TCRdb lists only in-frame clones, some missing. This sample has around 130,000 clones; approximately 80% occur once, and the top ten carry around 1.2%. CDR1 SGHAT and CDR2 FQNNGV come from the germline V gene. The CDR3 length is 19 residues. The ends lost 2 bases at V and 4 bases at J; junction bases unmatched: 14. This receptor was identified in a man aged 50 to 60 in good health and CMV-seronegative. Sample: PBMCs. The rearrangement joins TRBV11-2 to TRBJ2-2, with TRBD2 matching over 9 bases. This chain's CDR3 is CASSLSPVQTSGSTGELFF. CDR3 nucleotide sequence: TGTGCCAGCAGCTTAAGCCCTGTCCAGACTAGCGGATCCACCGGGGAGCTGTTTTTT.